This section outlines one T cell receptor beta chain sequence together with its context. Antigen unknown. This record comes from a study of CD8 T cells in ankylosing spondylitis. General study points: Matched ankylosing spondylitis synovial fluid reportedly showed significant enrichment of disease-linked clones. There were earlier reports of some motif variants in reactive arthritis synovial fluid and blood.

TCRdb recomputed calls from the 5' RACE reads with MiXCR, one row per CDR3 protein. The table lists roughly 26,000 distinct CDR3 sequences, 13% of them singletons. CDR1 and CDR2 from the germline V gene are MDHEN and SYDVKM. The J segment lost 6 bases and the V segment lost 3 bases, leaving 8 bases of the junction unmatched. This CDR3 comprises 15 residues. The sequence was obtained from a male donor with ankylosing spondylitis or in good health (not recorded which). V gene TRBV28 combines with J gene TRBJ2-1; 7 nucleotides line up with TRBD1. Source material: blood. CDR3 nucleotide sequence: TGTGCCAGCAGTTTTGGCACAGGGGAACTCAATGAGCAGTTCTTC. Its protein product is CASSFGTGELNEQFF.